The 20 T cell receptor beta chains below all came from one sample that was sequenced in a study of T cell responses to AZD1222 COVID-19 vaccine (dated by TCRdb to the early 2020s). Read against the paper, the sample's time point label means: about 28 days (+/-7) after the second vaccine dose. Per the publication, the treatment or condition label means: meningococcal conjugate vaccine given as trial control. Library creation used the immunoSEQ multiplex PCR assay. Drawn from immuneACCESS, this table holds only the in-frame rearrangements with V and J called that TCRdb kept. Clones are partly lost; checked studies trace under half to an unresolved V gene and leave the rest unexplained. Recorded for this sample are about 200,000 clones; less than 95% of them occurred a single time. The top ten constitute around 1.7% of the sample. The source was peripheral blood, collected 28 days after the second dose of the MenACWY control vaccine. All receptors derive from an adult who received the MenACWY meningococcal vaccine as a control.

The rearrangement links TRBV27 to TRBJ1-2, with D unclear. Per germline, CDR1 MNHEY and CDR2 SMNVEV (reference sequence). The length of the CDR3 is 14 residues. The V and J ends lost 3 bases and 3 bases respectively, with 11 bases between them. The CDR3 coding sequence is TGTGCCAGCAGTTTTGTGGGTCCGCACTATGGCTACACCTTC. It translates to CASSFVGPHYGYTF.

Only one count was recorded for this clone. This chain links TRBV5-4 with TRBJ1-2; 10 bases line up with TRBD1. Trimming cost V 4 bases and J 2 bases; bases outside gene matches: 2. Germline V gives CDR1 SGHNT, CDR2 YYREEE (reference sequence). The CDR3 is 14 residues long. The chain's CDR3 is CASSGGQGNYGYTF. The CDR3 nucleotides are TGTGCCAGCAGCGGGGGACAGGGGAACTATGGCTACACCTTC.

The J gene is TRBJ2-3, the V gene TRBV9; 15 bases are shared with TRBD2. There are 16 residues in the CDR3. The trim removed 3 bases at V and 6 bases at J, leaving 5 bases unmatched. Germline-derived CDR1 and CDR2 are SGDLS and YYNGEE. This chain's CDR3 is CASSATGTSGRDTQYF. The DNA for the CDR3 is TGTGCCAGCAGCGCTACCGGGACTAGCGGGAGGGATACGCAGTATTTT.

This sequence joins TRBV5-8 and TRBJ1-2, with no clear D. The CDR3 extends over 11 amino acids. Germline lookup yields CDR1 SGHTS and CDR2 YDEGEE. Trimming shortened V by 3 bases and J by 7 bases, and 7 bases separated the two germline ends. CDR3 residues: CASSWTAGYTF. The CDR3 DNA reads TGTGCCAGCAGCTGGACCGCTGGCTACACCTTC.

The chain uses TRBV19 and TRBJ2-7; 10 nucleotides align to TRBD2. The V segment lost 6 bases and the J segment 0 bases; nucleotides outside the gene matches: 5. Germline assignment: CDR1 LNHDA and CDR2 SQIVND (reference sequence). This CDR3 is built from 15 residues. The CDR3 DNA follows: TGTGCCAGTAGCGAAACTAGCGGGACCTCCTACGAGCAGTACTTC. Translating gives CASSETSGTSYEQYF.

The rearrangement links TRBV27 to TRBJ2-7; 7 nucleotides match TRBD1. Looked up from germline, CDR1 is MNHEY and CDR2 is SMNVEV (reference sequence). The V gene end was trimmed by 0 bases and the J gene end by 3 bases; junction bases not matched to a gene: 2. CDR3 length: 14 residues. The CDR3: CASSLSGTDYEQYF. CDR3 DNA: TGTGCCAGCAGTTTATCGGGGACAGACTACGAGCAGTACTTC.

The chain has TRBV5-1 and TRBJ1-4; TRBD1 is a possible D gene (6 bases). This CDR3 has 14 amino acids. Germline values: CDR1 SGHRS, CDR2 YFSETQ. Trimming removed 0 bases from V and 13 bases from J, with 16 bases in between. The CDR3 loop is CASSLGVTGRGLFF. CDR3 DNA: TGCGCCAGCAGCTTGGGGGTAACAGGGCGAGGACTGTTTTTT.

This clone was detected a few times. V and J are TRBV7-9 and TRBJ1-4; no definite D call. The CDR3 is 14 residues long. Germline V gene lookup returns CDR1 SEHNR and CDR2 FQNEAQ (reference sequence). V lost 4 bases to trimming and J lost 10 bases, with 16 bases between them. CDR3 sequence: CASSSAKRSPKLFF. Written as DNA, the CDR3 is TGTGCCAGCAGCTCGGCCAAGAGAAGTCCAAAACTGTTTTTT.

This clone came up once. The chain joins TRBV5-1 to TRBJ1-2; tentatively, D is TRBD1 (5 bases). CDR1 is SGHRS, CDR2 YFSETQ, per germline. V lost 4 bases and J 7 bases, leaving 17 bases between the germline ends. The CDR3 spans 14 residues. The CDR3: CASSPSGTEGGYTF. Written as DNA, the CDR3 is TGCGCCAGCAGCCCCTCCGGGACCGAGGGTGGCTACACCTTC. The entire variable domain, with the rest obtained from reference TRBV5-1 and TRBJ1-2, is as follows: KAGVTQTPRYLIKTRGQQVTLSCSPISGHRSVSWYQQTPGQGLQFLFEYFSETQRNKGNFPGRFSGRQFSNSRSEMNVSTLELGDSALYLCASSPSGTEGGYTFGSGTRLTVV.

The genes are TRBV3-1 (or the pseudogene TRBV3-2) and TRBJ2-7; D possibly matches TRBD1 or TRBD2 (5 bases each). The CDR3 sequence is 18 residues long. The V end was cut by 0 bases, the J end by 2 bases, with 20 bases between. Germline CDR1 is LGHDT and CDR2 is YNNKEL (reference sequence). CDR3 protein: CASSQDTPGRGRAYEQYF. CDR3 nucleotides: TGTGCCAGCAGCCAAGATACCCCGGGGCGCGGGCGGGCCTACGAGCAGTACTTC.

The rearrangement joins TRBV7-8 to TRBJ2-7; 7 bases line up with TRBD2. The CDR3 contains 16 residues. Germline V gene sequence: CDR1 SGHVS, CDR2 FQNEAQ. V trimming: 1 base; J trimming: 3 bases; junction bases outside the gene matches: 9. CDR3 DNA sequence: TGTGCCAGCAGCTTAGGGGTCGGCGGGAGTGGCTACGAGCAGTACTTC. Translated: CASSLGVGGSGYEQYF.

J is TRBJ2-7 and V is TRBV30, with D maybe TRBD1 (7 bases). The CDR3 is made up of 13 amino acids. Germline assignment: CDR1 GTSNPN and CDR2 SVGIG (reference sequence). Trimming left V 2 bases short and J 0 bases short, with 8 bases between. In nucleotides, the CDR3 is TGTGCCTGGAGTCAGGGGGGCTCCTACGAGCAGTACTTC. This encodes CAWSQGGSYEQYF. The full variable domain, with the rest looked up from reference TRBV30 and TRBJ2-7, is SQTIHQWPATLVQPVGSPLSLECTVEGTSNPNLYWYRQAAGRGLQLLFYSVGIGQISSEVPQNLSASRPQDRQFILSSKKLLLSDSGFYLCAWSQGGSYEQYFGPGTRLTVT.

In this sample, this clone turned up once. The chain recombines TRBV28 with TRBJ2-1; tentative D call: TRBD1 (7 bases). V was shortened by 6 bases and J by 3 bases, with 12 bases between the two germline ends. The germline V gene has CDR1 MDHEN and CDR2 SYDVKM. The CDR3 extends over 14 amino acids. CDR3 sequence (DNA): TGTGCCAGCAGGGAGGGGGCGAGCTACAATGAGCAGTTCTTC. Its translation: CASREGASYNEQFF. Using reference TRBV28 and TRBJ2-1 for the parts outside the CDR3, the full variable domain is DVKVTQSSRYLVKRTGEKVFLECVQDMDHENMFWYRQDPGLGLRLIYFSYDVKMKEKGDIPEGYSVSREKKERFSLILESASTNQTSMYLCASREGASYNEQFFGPGTRLTVL.

This rearrangement joins TRBV5-1 to TRBJ2-3; D call uncertain. The CDR3 sequence is 15 residues long. Germline-derived CDR1 and CDR2 are SGHRS and YFSETQ. The V and J ends lost 0 bases and 3 bases respectively, with 11 bases between them. CDR3 in DNA: TGCGCCAGCAGCTTGGCCCAGCGTGGGACAGATACGCAGTATTTT. Translating gives CASSLAQRGTDTQYF.

The CDR3 loop reads CASRGQGGAEQPQHF. CDR3 sequence (DNA): TGTGCCAGTCGAGGGCAGGGGGGGGCTGAACAGCCCCAGCATTTT. The gene calls are TRBV19 and TRBJ1-5; 7 nucleotides match TRBD1. Germline loops: CDR1 LNHDA, CDR2 SQIVND (reference sequence). This CDR3 spans 15 amino acids. With V trimmed by 8 bases and J by 7 bases, 14 bases remained unmatched.

The CDR3 here is CATSDPRGPHEKLFF. Here the CDR3 DNA reads TGTGCCACCAGTGATCCCAGGGGGCCCCATGAAAAACTGTTTTTT. The gene calls are TRBV24-1 and TRBJ1-4, with 8 bases matching TRBD1. The CDR3 totals 15 residues. CDR1 and CDR2 (germline): KGHDR, SFDVKD. V trimming: 3 bases; J trimming: 6 bases; junction bases outside the gene matches: 5.

This clone came up once. J is TRBJ1-5 and V is TRBV5-1; a possible D gene is TRBD1 (5 bases). The germline V gene has CDR1 SGHRS and CDR2 YFSETQ. The V gene lost 0 bases and the J gene lost 5 bases, with 9 bases spanning the gap. There are 14 residues in the CDR3. The CDR3 here is CASSLGDGDQPQHF. Written as DNA, the CDR3 is TGCGCCAGCAGCTTGGGGGACGGGGATCAGCCCCAGCATTTT.

V usage is TRBV20-1 and J usage is TRBJ2-3, with 8 bases fitting TRBD2. The CDR3 extends over 11 amino acids. Germline lookup yields CDR1 DFQATT and CDR2 SNEGSKA (reference sequence). With 2 bases clipped from V and 15 bases from J, the junction kept 7 bases outside the gene matches. The CDR3 protein is CSARPGGGFYF. In DNA, the CDR3 is TGCAGTGCTAGACCGGGAGGGGGTTTTTATTTT.

This clone was detected only once. V gene TRBV3-1 (or the pseudogene TRBV3-2) combines with J gene TRBJ1-6; the D gene is possibly TRBD1 (5 bases). The CDR3 has 16 residues. Germline assignment: CDR1 LGHDT and CDR2 YNNKEL (reference sequence). Trimming cost V 2 bases and J 8 bases, with 16 bases left between them. The CDR3 coding sequence is TGTGCCAGCAGCCAATGGTCCGGGGCAGGAGATTCACCCCTCCACTTT. Its protein is CASSQWSGAGDSPLHF.

This chain links TRBV28 with TRBJ2-7, with 12 nucleotides matching TRBD2. The ends lost 6 bases at V and 7 bases at J; junction bases unmatched: 7. This CDR3 comprises 14 residues. CDR1 is MDHEN, CDR2 SYDVKM, per germline. The DNA of the CDR3 is TGTGCCAGCAGACTACTAGCGGGGGGTGGGGAGCAGTACTTC. Translated: CASRLLAGGGEQYF.